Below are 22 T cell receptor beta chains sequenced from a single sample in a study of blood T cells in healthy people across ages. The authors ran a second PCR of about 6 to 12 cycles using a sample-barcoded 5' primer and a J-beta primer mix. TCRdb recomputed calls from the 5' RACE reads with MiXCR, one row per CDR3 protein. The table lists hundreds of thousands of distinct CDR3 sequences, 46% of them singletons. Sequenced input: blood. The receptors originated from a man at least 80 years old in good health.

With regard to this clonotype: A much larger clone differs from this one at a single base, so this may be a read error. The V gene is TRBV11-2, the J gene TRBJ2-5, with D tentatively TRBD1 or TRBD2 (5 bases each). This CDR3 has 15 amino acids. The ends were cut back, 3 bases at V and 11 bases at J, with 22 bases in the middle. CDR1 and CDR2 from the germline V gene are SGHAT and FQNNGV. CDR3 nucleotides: TGTGCCAGCAGCTTGAGGCTTCGACGGGGCAATGAGCAGTACTTC. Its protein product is CASSLRLRRGNEQYF. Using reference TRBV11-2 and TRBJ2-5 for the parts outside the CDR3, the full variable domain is EAGVAQSPRYKIIEKRQSVAFWCNPISGHATLYWYQQILGQGPKLLIQFQNNGVVDDSQLPKDRFSAERLKGVDSTLKIQPAKLEDSAVYLCASSLRLRRGNEQYFGPGTRLLVL.

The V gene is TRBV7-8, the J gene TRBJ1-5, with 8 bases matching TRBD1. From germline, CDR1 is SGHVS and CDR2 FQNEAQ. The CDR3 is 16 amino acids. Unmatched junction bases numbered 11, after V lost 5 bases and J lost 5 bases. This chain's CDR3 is CASSPHDRGGYQPQHF. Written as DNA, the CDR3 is TGTGCCAGCAGCCCCCACGACAGGGGTGGGTATCAGCCCCAGCATTTT.

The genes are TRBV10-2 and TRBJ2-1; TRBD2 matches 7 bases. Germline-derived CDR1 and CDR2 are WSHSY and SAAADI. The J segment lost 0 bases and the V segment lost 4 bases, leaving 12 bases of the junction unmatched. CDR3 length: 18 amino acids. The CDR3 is CASSGPRGGPHSYNEQFF. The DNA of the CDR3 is TGCGCCAGCAGTGGGCCCCGCGGGGGACCTCACTCCTACAATGAGCAGTTCTTC.

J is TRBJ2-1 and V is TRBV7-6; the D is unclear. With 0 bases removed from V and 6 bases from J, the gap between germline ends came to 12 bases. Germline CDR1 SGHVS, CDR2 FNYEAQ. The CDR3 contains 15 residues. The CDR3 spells CASSLAGSEFNEQFF. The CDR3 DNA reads TGTGCCAGCAGCTTAGCAGGTTCGGAGTTCAATGAGCAGTTCTTC. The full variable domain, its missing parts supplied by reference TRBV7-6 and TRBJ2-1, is GAGVSQSPRYKVTKRGQDVALRCDPISGHVSLYWYRQALGQGPEFLTYFNYEAQQDKSGLPNDRFSAERPEGSISTLTIQRTEQRDSAMYRCASSLAGSEFNEQFFGPGTRLTVL.

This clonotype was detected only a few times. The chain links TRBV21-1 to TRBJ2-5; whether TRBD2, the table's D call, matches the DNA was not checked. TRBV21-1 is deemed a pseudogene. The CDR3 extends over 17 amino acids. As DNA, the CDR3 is TGTGCCAGCAGCAAAGTGTCTAGCGGGAGGTACCAAGAGACCCAGTACTTC. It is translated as CASSKVSSGRYQETQYF.

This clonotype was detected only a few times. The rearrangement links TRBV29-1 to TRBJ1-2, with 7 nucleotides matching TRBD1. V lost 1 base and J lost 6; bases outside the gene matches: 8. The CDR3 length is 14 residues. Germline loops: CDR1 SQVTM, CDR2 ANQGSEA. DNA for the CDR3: TGCAGCGTTGAAGCTTGGGCAGGGGGAGATGGCTACACCTTC. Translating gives CSVEAWAGGDGYTF.

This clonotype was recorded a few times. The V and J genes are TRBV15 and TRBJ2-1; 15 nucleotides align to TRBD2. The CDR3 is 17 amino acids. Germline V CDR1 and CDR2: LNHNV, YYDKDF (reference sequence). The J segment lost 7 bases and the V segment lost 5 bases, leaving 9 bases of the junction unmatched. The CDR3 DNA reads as TGTGCCACCAGCCCTCGTCGGGGACTAGCGGGGGGTAATGAGCAGTTCTTC. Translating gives CATSPRRGLAGGNEQFF.

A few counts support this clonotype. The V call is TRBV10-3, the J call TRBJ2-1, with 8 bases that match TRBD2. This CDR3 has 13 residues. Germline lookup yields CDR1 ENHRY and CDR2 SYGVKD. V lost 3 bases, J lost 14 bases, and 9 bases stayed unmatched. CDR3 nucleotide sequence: TGTGCCATCAGTGATGCAACCGGGACTAGAGAGTTCTTC. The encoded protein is CAISDATGTREFF.

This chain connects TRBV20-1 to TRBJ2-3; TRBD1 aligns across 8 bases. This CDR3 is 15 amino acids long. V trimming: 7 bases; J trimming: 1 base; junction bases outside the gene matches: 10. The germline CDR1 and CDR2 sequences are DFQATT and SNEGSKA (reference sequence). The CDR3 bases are TGCAGTGTCCCCTCCGACAGGGGTGGCACAGATACGCAGTATTTT. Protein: CSVPSDRGGTDTQYF.

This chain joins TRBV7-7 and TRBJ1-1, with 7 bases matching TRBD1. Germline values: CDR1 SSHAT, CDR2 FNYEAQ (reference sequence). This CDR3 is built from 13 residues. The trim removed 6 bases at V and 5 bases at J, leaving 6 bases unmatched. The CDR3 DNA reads TGTGCCAGCAGGAGGGGGCGAGAAACTGAAGCTTTCTTT. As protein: CASRRGRETEAFF.

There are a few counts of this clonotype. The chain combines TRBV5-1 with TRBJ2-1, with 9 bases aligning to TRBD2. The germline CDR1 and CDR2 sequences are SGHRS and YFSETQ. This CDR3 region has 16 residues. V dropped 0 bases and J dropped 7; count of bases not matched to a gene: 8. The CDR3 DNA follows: TGCGCCAGCAGCTTGGAAGTTAGCGGGAGTTCAAATGAGCAGTTCTTC. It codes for CASSLEVSGSSNEQFF. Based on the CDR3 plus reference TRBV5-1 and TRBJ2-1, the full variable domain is KAGVTQTPRYLIKTRGQQVTLSCSPISGHRSVSWYQQTPGQGLQFLFEYFSETQRNKGNFPGRFSGRQFSNSRSEMNVSTLELGDSALYLCASSLEVSGSSNEQFFGPGTRLTVL.

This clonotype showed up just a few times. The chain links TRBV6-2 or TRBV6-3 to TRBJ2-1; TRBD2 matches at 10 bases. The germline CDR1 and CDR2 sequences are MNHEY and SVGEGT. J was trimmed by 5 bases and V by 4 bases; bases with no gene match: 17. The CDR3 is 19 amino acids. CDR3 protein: CASSSSAGSGGGRDNEQFF. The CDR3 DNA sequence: TGTGCCAGCAGTTCCTCCGCGGGGAGCGGGGGGGGGCGGGACAATGAGCAGTTCTTC.

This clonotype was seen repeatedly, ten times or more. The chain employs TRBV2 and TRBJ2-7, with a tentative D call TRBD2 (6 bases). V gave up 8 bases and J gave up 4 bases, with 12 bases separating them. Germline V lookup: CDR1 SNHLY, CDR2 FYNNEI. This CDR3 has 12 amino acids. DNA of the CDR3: TGTGCCAGCGGCGGGGAGGCATACGAGCAGTACTTC. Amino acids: CASGGEAYEQYF.

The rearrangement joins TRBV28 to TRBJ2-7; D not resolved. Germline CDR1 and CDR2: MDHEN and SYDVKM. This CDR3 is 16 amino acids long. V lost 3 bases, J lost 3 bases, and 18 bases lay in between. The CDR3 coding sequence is TGTGCCAGCAGTTTTCACCCAGGCCTGTTAAACTACGAGCAGTACTTC. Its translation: CASSFHPGLLNYEQYF.

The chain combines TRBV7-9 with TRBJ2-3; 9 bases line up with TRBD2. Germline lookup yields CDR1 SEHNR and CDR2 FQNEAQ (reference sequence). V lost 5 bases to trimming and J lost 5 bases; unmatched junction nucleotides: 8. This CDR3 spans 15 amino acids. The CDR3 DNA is TGTGCCAGCAGCCCCCCGGCTAGCGGGAAAGATACGCAGTATTTT. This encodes CASSPPASGKDTQYF.

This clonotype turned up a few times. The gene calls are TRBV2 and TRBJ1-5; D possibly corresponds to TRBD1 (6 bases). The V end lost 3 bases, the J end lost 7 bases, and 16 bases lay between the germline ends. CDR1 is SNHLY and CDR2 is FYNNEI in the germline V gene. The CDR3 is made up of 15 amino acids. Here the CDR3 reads CASSEQAQGGQPQHF. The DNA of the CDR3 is TGTGCCAGCAGTGAGCAGGCACAGGGAGGCCAGCCCCAGCATTTT. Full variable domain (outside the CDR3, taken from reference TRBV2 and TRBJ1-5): EPEVTQTPSHQVTQMGQEVILRCVPISNHLYFYWYRQILGQKVEFLVSFYNNEISEKSEIFDDQFSVERPDGSNFTLKIRSTKLEDSAMYFCASSEQAQGGQPQHFGDGTRLSIL.

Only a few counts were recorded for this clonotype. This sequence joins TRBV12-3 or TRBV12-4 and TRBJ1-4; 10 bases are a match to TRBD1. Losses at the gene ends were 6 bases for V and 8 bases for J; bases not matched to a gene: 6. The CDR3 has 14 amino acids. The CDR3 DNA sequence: TGTGCCAGCAGCCGACAGGGGGCGGGAGAAAAACTGTTTTTT. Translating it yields CASSRQGAGEKLFF.

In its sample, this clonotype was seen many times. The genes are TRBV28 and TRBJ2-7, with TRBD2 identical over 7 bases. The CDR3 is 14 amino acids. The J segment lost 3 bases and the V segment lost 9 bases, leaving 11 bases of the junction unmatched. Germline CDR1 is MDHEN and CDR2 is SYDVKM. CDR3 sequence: CASVGGSGLYEQYF. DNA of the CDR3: TGTGCCAGTGTCGGTGGTAGCGGGCTCTACGAGCAGTACTTC.

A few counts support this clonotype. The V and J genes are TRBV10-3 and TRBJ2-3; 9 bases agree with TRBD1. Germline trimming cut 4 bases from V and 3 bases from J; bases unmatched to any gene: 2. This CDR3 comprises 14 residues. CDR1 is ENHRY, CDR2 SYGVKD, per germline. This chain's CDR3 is CAISVDRGTDTQYF. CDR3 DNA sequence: TGTGCCATCAGTGTGGACAGGGGAACAGATACGCAGTATTTT.

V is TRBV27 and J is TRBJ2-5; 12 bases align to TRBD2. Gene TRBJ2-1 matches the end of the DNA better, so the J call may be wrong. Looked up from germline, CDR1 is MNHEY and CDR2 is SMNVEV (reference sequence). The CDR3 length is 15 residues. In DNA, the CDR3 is TGTGCCAGCAGTTCCTGGACTAGCGGGACTGAGACCCAGTTCTTC. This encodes CASSSWTSGTETQFF.

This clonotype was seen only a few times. The CDR3 loop is CASGVRANEQYF. CDR3 nucleotides: TGTGCCAGCGGTGTCAGGGCCAACGAGCAGTACTTC. V gene TRBV28 combines with J gene TRBJ2-7; perhaps TRBD1 as D (5 bases). Looked up from germline, CDR1 is MDHEN and CDR2 is SYDVKM. The V and J ends lost 8 bases and 5 bases respectively, with 13 bases between them. This CDR3 spans 12 amino acids.

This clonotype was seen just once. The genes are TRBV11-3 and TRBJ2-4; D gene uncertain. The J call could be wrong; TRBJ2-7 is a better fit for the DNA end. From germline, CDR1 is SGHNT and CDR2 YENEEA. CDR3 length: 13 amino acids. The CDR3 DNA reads TGTGCCAGCAGCTTAGCGGAGCCCTACGAGCAGTACTTC. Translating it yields CASSLAEPYEQYF.